These 29 T cell receptor beta chains share one sample of origin, sequenced in a study of OX40 agonist ivuxolimab in advanced cancers. The method was immunoSEQ multiplex PCR; TCRdb's version includes in-frame clones alone and lacks a portion of them. The sample contains about 66,000 clones, approximately 90% of which appear only once. This sample comprised CD4+ or CD8+ T cells sorted from blood, obtained in a trial of the OX40 agonist ivuxolimab. The receptors were gathered from an adult with an advanced solid tumor such as melanoma, head and neck, liver or kidney cancer.

The V call is TRBV7-3, the J call TRBJ1-1; D call uncertain. The CDR3 covers 13 residues. CDR1 is SGHTA, CDR2 FQGTGA, per germline. V gave up 5 bases and J gave up 7 bases, with 14 bases separating them. The DNA for the CDR3 is TGTGCCAGCAGCCCCGCCTTAGGTCTTGAAGCTTTCTTT. Translation gives CASSPALGLEAFF.

CDR3 in amino acids: CASSVAGEYNEQFF. The CDR3 DNA reads as TGTGCCAGCAGTGTCGCAGGAGAGTACAATGAGCAGTTCTTC. The chain uses TRBV2 and TRBJ2-1; D remains unclear. Germline CDR1 is SNHLY and CDR2 is FYNNEI. This CDR3 spans 14 amino acids. The V and J ends lost 4 bases and 4 bases respectively, with 11 bases between them.

This clone was recorded a few times. CDR3 coding DNA: TGTGCCAGCATTAAGTCCGAGGGGTTTTCGGTAACTGAAGCTTTCTTT. Translation: CASIKSEGFSVTEAFF. This chain uses TRBV27 with TRBJ1-1; tentatively, D is TRBD1 (5 bases). CDR1 is MNHEY, CDR2 SMNVEV, per germline (reference sequence). This CDR3 comprises 16 residues. Trimming left V 7 bases short and J 5 bases short, with 23 bases between.

The chain is built from TRBV6-5 and TRBJ2-7; 9 bases line up with TRBD1. This CDR3 has 15 amino acids. In germline, CDR1 is MNHEY, CDR2 SVGAGI. The V gene end was trimmed by 5 bases and the J gene end by 5 bases; junction bases not matched to a gene: 10. CDR3 loop: CASSPTGGKTHEQYF. The CDR3 nucleotides read TGTGCCAGCAGTCCCACAGGGGGCAAGACCCACGAGCAGTACTTC.

The chain couples TRBV7-9 to TRBJ1-1; the D gene is possibly TRBD1 (6 bases). V was shortened by 5 bases and J by 1 base, with 14 bases between the two germline ends. Germline values: CDR1 SEHNR, CDR2 FQNEAQ (reference sequence). The CDR3 extends over 15 amino acids. The CDR3 DNA sequence: TGTGCCAGCAGCCGACAACAGGGCAAGAACACTGAAGCTTTCTTT. Residues: CASSRQQGKNTEAFF.

The chain combines TRBV7-2 with TRBJ2-5, with D hard to call. The CDR3 contains 12 residues. The V gene's germline CDR1 is SGHTA and CDR2 FQGNSA. The V and J ends lost 3 bases and 5 bases respectively, with 7 bases between them. The CDR3 reads CASSFPFETQYF. CDR3 DNA: TGTGCCAGCAGCTTCCCGTTCGAGACCCAGTACTTC.

The V call is TRBV7-2, the J call TRBJ1-2, with D possibly being TRBD1 (5 bases). This CDR3 is built from 15 residues. V lost 1 base and J 2 bases, leaving 11 bases between the germline ends. Per the germline V gene, CDR1 is SGHTA and CDR2 is FQGNSA. In DNA form, the CDR3 reads TGTGCCAGCAGCTTAGATCCAGGGACCAACTATGGCTACACCTTC. Translated, it gives CASSLDPGTNYGYTF.

This chain joins TRBV7-2 and TRBJ1-5; no clear D gene. Germline CDR1 is SGHTA and CDR2 is FQGNSA. V gave up 3 bases and J gave up 4 bases, with 10 bases separating them. CDR3 size: 14 residues. This chain's CDR3 is CASSLLNGNQPQHF. The DNA for the CDR3 is TGTGCCAGCAGCTTGCTCAACGGTAATCAGCCCCAGCATTTT. Full variable domain (outside the CDR3, taken from reference TRBV7-2 and TRBJ1-5): GAGVSQSPSNKVTEKGKDVELRCDPISGHTALYWYRQSLGQGLEFLIYFQGNSAPDKSGLPSDRFSAERTGGSVSTLTIQRTQQEDSAVYLCASSLLNGNQPQHFGDGTRLSIL.

The rearrangement links TRBV6-5 to TRBJ1-3; D is perhaps TRBD1 (5 bases). This CDR3 has 15 residues. The V end lost 7 bases, the J end lost 0 bases, and 13 bases lay between the germline ends. Germline CDR1 reads MNHEY; CDR2 reads SVGAGI. The DNA for the CDR3 is TGTGCCAGCATGAAGGGGTCCTTCTCTGGAAACACCATATATTTT. Amino acids: CASMKGSFSGNTIYF.

The chain has TRBV7-2 and TRBJ2-1, with D perhaps assigned TRBD1 or TRBD2 (5 bases each). CDR3 length: 16 residues. Germline lookup yields CDR1 SGHTA and CDR2 FQGNSA. With 3 bases removed from V and 0 bases from J, the gap between germline ends came to 12 bases. CDR3 sequence reads: CASSLGPLGSYNEQFF. DNA for the CDR3: TGTGCCAGCAGCTTGGGACCCTTAGGCTCCTACAATGAGCAGTTCTTC.

The V and J genes are TRBV6-1 and TRBJ1-6, with TRBD1 matching over 9 bases. This CDR3 has 15 amino acids. Per the germline V gene, CDR1 is MNHNS and CDR2 is SASEGT. V was clipped by 7 bases and J by 10 bases; unmatched bases: 11. CDR3 bases: TGTGCCAGCACCTATCCGGGACAGGGACAATCACCCCTCCACTTT. As protein: CASTYPGQGQSPLHF.

This clone came up a few times. The chain uses TRBV14 and TRBJ1-1; D possibly corresponds to TRBD1 (6 bases). CDR3 size: 14 residues. V lost 0 bases and J lost 6, with 11 bases in between. Germline lookup yields CDR1 SGHDN and CDR2 FVKESK. CDR3 sequence reads: CASSQDFRGAEAFF. The CDR3 DNA is TGTGCCAGCAGCCAAGATTTCAGGGGCGCTGAAGCTTTCTTT.

This clone was seen more than once but under ten times. The V call is TRBV14, the J call TRBJ2-3; 10 nucleotides match TRBD2. Germline V gene lookup returns CDR1 SGHDN and CDR2 FVKESK. V was clipped by 4 bases and J by 6 bases; unmatched bases: 1. CDR3 length equals 13 residues. The CDR3 spells CASSLGLADTQYF. In DNA form, the CDR3 reads TGTGCCAGCAGCCTGGGACTAGCGGATACGCAGTATTTT.

The J gene is TRBJ2-3, the V gene TRBV4-2; a possible D gene is TRBD1 (5 bases). Trimming took 0 bases from V and 2 from J, leaving 12 bases between them. This CDR3 is 16 amino acids long. Per germline, CDR1 LGHNA and CDR2 YNFKEQ. CDR3 in DNA: TGTGCCAGCAGCCAAGATGGCCAGGGCTTCACAGATACGCAGTATTTT. Its translation: CASSQDGQGFTDTQYF.

The chain recombines TRBV6-1 with TRBJ1-2; D might be TRBD1 (6 bases). CDR3 length: 13 residues. Per germline, CDR1 MNHNS and CDR2 SASEGT. Trimming stripped 10 bases from V and 6 bases from J, with 18 bases between. CDR3 region: CATVIQGINGYTF. In DNA form, the CDR3 reads TGTGCCACCGTCATACAGGGTATCAATGGCTACACCTTC.

This chain connects TRBV6-5 to TRBJ1-6; 10 bases align to TRBD1. Germline V gene lookup returns CDR1 MNHEY and CDR2 SVGAGI. The ends lost 6 bases at V and 6 bases at J; junction bases unmatched: 5. The CDR3 has 15 residues. The DNA for the CDR3 is TGTGCCAGCAGAGAGACAGGGGGCAGTAATTCACCCCTCCACTTT. This translates into CASRETGGSNSPLHF.

The rearrangement joins TRBV11-2 to TRBJ2-1, with a possible D match to TRBD2 (5 bases). CDR3 length: 17 amino acids. Trimming took off 0 bases at V and 2 bases at J, with 14 bases between the two ends. From germline, CDR1 is SGHAT and CDR2 FQNNGV. CDR3 sequence (DNA): TGTGCCAGCAGCTTAGAGCTTGGTCTAGCTGCCTACAATGAGCAGTTCTTC. As protein: CASSLELGLAAYNEQFF.

The rearrangement links TRBV15 to TRBJ2-4; D unclear. Trimming removed 4 bases from V and 6 bases from J, with 10 bases in between. Germline CDR1 is LNHNV and CDR2 is YYDKDF (reference sequence). The length of the CDR3 is 13 residues. CDR3 in DNA: TGTGCCACCAGCAACATGGTGGGAAACATTCAGTACTTC. Translated: CATSNMVGNIQYF.

CDR3 in DNA: TGTGCCAGCAGTAATTATGTCGGGGGGCCTAGCACAGATACGCAGTATTTT. It encodes CASSNYVGGPSTDTQYF. V and J are TRBV21-1 and TRBJ2-3; the table calls TRBD2, which could not be checked here. TRBV21-1 is given as a pseudogene. The CDR3 consists of 17 residues.

This clone turned up a few times. V is TRBV7-7 and J is TRBJ2-3; TRBD1 matches at 7 bases. Germline trimming cut 5 bases from V and 6 bases from J; bases unmatched to any gene: 8. The CDR3 consists of 14 residues. Germline V CDR1 and CDR2: SSHAT, FNYEAQ (reference sequence). The CDR3, as DNA: TGTGCCAGCAGCCAAGGACAGGCGTCGGATACGCAGTATTTT. Translated, it gives CASSQGQASDTQYF.

This clone was detected only once. The chain links TRBV4-2 to TRBJ2-1; possible D gene TRBD2, 6 bases. V dropped 4 bases and J dropped 11 bases, with 18 bases sitting between them. This CDR3 comprises 14 residues. Germline V gene data show CDR1 as LGHNA and CDR2 as YNFKEQ. The CDR3 nucleotides read TGTGCCAGCAGCCTGAGCGGGTCCTCCGCCCAGCAGTTCTTC. It is translated as CASSLSGSSAQQFF.

The chain couples TRBV7-2 to TRBJ2-1; 9 nucleotides agree with TRBD1. The junction had 5 bases not matched to a gene; V was cut back by 1 base and J by 4 bases. Germline V lookup: CDR1 SGHTA, CDR2 FQGNSA. The CDR3 extends over 16 amino acids. The CDR3 sequence: CASSLGSGTGYNEQFF. CDR3 DNA sequence: TGTGCCAGCAGCTTAGGCTCTGGGACAGGGTACAATGAGCAGTTCTTC.

This clone occurred a few times. V is TRBV7-3 and J is TRBJ2-3, with 7 bases fitting TRBD1. This CDR3 region has 15 residues. Germline lookup yields CDR1 SGHTA and CDR2 FQGTGA. V trimming: 1 base; J trimming: 5 bases; junction bases outside the gene matches: 6. This chain's CDR3 is CASSLRGTEGDTQYF. DNA of the CDR3: TGTGCCAGCAGCTTAAGAGGGACAGAGGGAGATACGCAGTATTTT. Full variable domain (remainder filled in from reference TRBV7-3 and TRBJ2-3): GAGVSQTPSNKVTEKGKYVELRCDPISGHTALYWYRQSLGQGPEFLIYFQGTGAADDSGLPNDRFFAVRPEGSVSTLKIQRTERGDSAVYLCASSLRGTEGDTQYFGPGTRLTVL.

The rearrangement uses TRBV18 and TRBJ1-2; D might be TRBD1 (5 bases). In germline, CDR1 is KGHSH, CDR2 LQKENI. V lost 5 bases to trimming and J lost 5 bases, with 15 bases between them. This CDR3 is built from 14 residues. The CDR3 sequence is CASSGAETPYGYTF. CDR3 nucleotide sequence: TGTGCCAGCTCAGGGGCGGAGACTCCTTATGGCTACACCTTC.

The rearrangement links TRBV11-2 to TRBJ1-5; 8 positions match TRBD1. This CDR3 is 15 amino acids long. The germline gives CDR1 SGHAT, CDR2 FQNNGV. The trim removed 5 bases at V and 3 bases at J, leaving 6 bases unmatched. In nucleotides, the CDR3 is TGTGCCAGCAGCCTCGGGACAGGCACCAATCAGCCCCAGCATTTT. Protein: CASSLGTGTNQPQHF.

This chain connects TRBV11-3 to TRBJ2-5; 7 bases map to TRBD2. The junction had 5 bases not matched to a gene; V was cut back by 8 bases and J by 5 bases. The germline V gene encodes CDR1 SGHNT and CDR2 YENEEA. This CDR3 has 12 amino acids. The CDR3 nucleotides are TGTGCCAGCGGGGGGAGGGTGGAGACCCAGTACTTC. It codes for CASGGRVETQYF.

This clone was picked up one time. This rearrangement joins TRBV19 to TRBJ1-1; D is unresolved. The length of the CDR3 is 13 residues. The V and J ends lost 3 bases and 5 bases respectively, with 10 bases between them. Germline V gene data show CDR1 as LNHDA and CDR2 as SQIVND (reference sequence). CDR3 residues: CASSMSKRTEAFF. The CDR3 DNA follows: TGTGCCAGTAGTATGAGTAAAAGGACTGAAGCTTTCTTT. The full variable domain, with the rest looked up from reference TRBV19 and TRBJ1-1, is DGGITQSPKYLFRKEGQNVTLSCEQNLNHDAMYWYRQDPGQGLRLIYYSQIVNDFQKGDIAEGYSVSREKKESFPLTVTSAQKNPTAFYLCASSMSKRTEAFFGQGTRLTVV.

The chain carries TRBV7-3 and TRBJ2-3; the D call may be TRBD1 or TRBD2 (5 bases each). The CDR3 loop spans 15 amino acids. V lost 3 bases to trimming and J lost 1 base, with 11 bases between them. Looked up from germline, CDR1 is SGHTA and CDR2 is FQGTGA. The CDR3 region is CASSLWDAGTDTQYF. The CDR3, as DNA: TGTGCCAGCAGCTTGTGGGACGCTGGCACAGATACGCAGTATTTT.

The rearrangement links TRBV6-5 to TRBJ1-2; D unclear. Per germline, CDR1 MNHEY and CDR2 SVGAGI. This CDR3 comprises 14 residues. The V gene lost 2 bases and the J gene lost 5 bases, with 12 bases spanning the gap. CDR3 coding DNA: TGTGCCAGCAGTTACGGGAGAAGGGAATATGGCTACACCTTC. Protein sequence: CASSYGRREYGYTF.